The 24 T cell receptor beta chains below come from one sample, sequenced in a study of blood T cell repertoires in COVID-19. The table came from immunoSEQ multiplex PCR; TCRdb's copy has only in-frame clones and leaves some out. The table shows just under 60,000 clones, with around 73% occurring only once. The sample consisted of peripheral blood. Source of these receptors: a man older than 75 with acute or convalescent COVID-19.

V and J are TRBV18 and TRBJ1-1; 7 bases are a match to TRBD1. The CDR3 has 14 amino acids. Germline-derived CDR1 and CDR2 are KGHSH and LQKENI. V lost 5 bases and J lost 1; bases outside the gene matches: 4. The CDR3 spells CASSTTGPNTEAFF. The CDR3 region has the DNA TGTGCCAGCTCAACGACAGGGCCGAACACTGAAGCTTTCTTT.

Written as DNA, the CDR3 is TGCGCCAGCAGCACGGAGCAATTCTGGGACACTGAAGCTTTCTTT. This encodes CASSTEQFWDTEAFF. This chain links TRBV5-1 with TRBJ1-1; D call uncertain. Germline CDR1 reads SGHRS; CDR2 reads YFSETQ. The V and J ends lost 4 bases and 3 bases respectively, with 16 bases between them. The CDR3 has 15 amino acids.

This chain uses TRBV6-5 with TRBJ1-4; TRBD1 agrees at 9 bases. CDR3 length: 15 residues. Germline CDR1 is MNHEY and CDR2 is SVGAGI. The V and J ends lost 8 bases and 6 bases, in that order; junction bases with no gene match: 10. This CDR3 reads CASGRAGTGYEKLFF. In DNA, the CDR3 is TGTGCCAGCGGGCGCGCCGGGACAGGGTATGAAAAACTGTTTTTT.

The rearrangement links TRBV3-1 (or the pseudogene TRBV3-2) to TRBJ1-2; D is possibly TRBD1 (6 bases). The CDR3 is made up of 12 amino acids. The V end was cut by 4 bases, the J end by 6 bases, with 9 bases between. CDR1 is LGHDT and CDR2 is YNNKEL in the germline V gene (reference sequence). The CDR3 spells CASSLGQNGYTF. The CDR3 DNA sequence: TGTGCCAGCAGCCTAGGACAGAATGGCTACACCTTC.

This chain links TRBV28 with TRBJ1-2, with 10 bases aligning to TRBD1. CDR3 length: 15 residues. V trimming: 1 base; J trimming: 7 bases; junction bases outside the gene matches: 6. Germline assignment: CDR1 MDHEN and CDR2 SYDVKM. The CDR3 nucleotides are TGTGCCAGCAGTTTATCCCCGACAGGGGGCAGTGGCTACACCTTC. Protein product: CASSLSPTGGSGYTF.

V usage is TRBV4-1 and J usage is TRBJ2-3; TRBD2 aligns across 9 bases. V shed 5 bases and J 9 bases; nucleotides not matched to a gene: 15. CDR3 size: 16 residues. Per the germline V gene, CDR1 is MGHRA and CDR2 is YSYEKL. The CDR3, as DNA: TGCGCCAGCAGCGGGGGAACTAGCGGGCCCTCGGGAACGCAGTATTTT. Translating gives CASSGGTSGPSGTQYF.

The rearrangement joins TRBV6-5 to TRBJ1-4, with TRBD1 matching 8 bases. The CDR3 length is 14 residues. J gave up 8 bases and V 5 bases, and 7 bases lay outside the gene matches. Germline CDR1 reads MNHEY; CDR2 reads SVGAGI. CDR3: CASSPQGDREKLFF. For the CDR3, the DNA is TGTGCCAGCAGTCCCCAGGGGGACAGGGAAAAACTGTTTTTT.

The rearrangement uses TRBV7-9 and TRBJ1-6; 7 nucleotides agree with TRBD1. The germline V gene has CDR1 SEHNR and CDR2 FQNEAQ (reference sequence). With 5 bases clipped from V and 8 bases from J, the junction kept 18 bases outside the gene matches. This CDR3 is built from 18 residues. The CDR3 loop reads CASSLTSGSGGSDSPLHF. CDR3 DNA sequence: TGTGCCAGCAGCCTAACAAGCGGATCAGGGGGAAGTGATTCACCCCTCCACTTT.

The chain employs TRBV11-3 and TRBJ2-1; TRBD2 matches 7 bases. J gave up 5 bases and V 2 bases, and 9 bases lay outside the gene matches. Germline lookup yields CDR1 SGHNT and CDR2 YENEEA. The CDR3 is 16 residues long. This CDR3 is CASSLYSTAGDNEQFF. The CDR3 DNA reads TGTGCCAGCAGCTTATACTCCACTGCGGGGGACAATGAGCAGTTCTTC.

The rearrangement uses TRBV6-5 and TRBJ2-3, with 7 bases fitting TRBD1. The CDR3 is 14 residues long. V lost 6 bases to trimming and J lost 4 bases; unmatched junction nucleotides: 7. CDR1 is MNHEY, CDR2 SVGAGI, per germline. DNA of the CDR3: TGTGCCAGCAGCCAGGACAGGATCTCAGATACGCAGTATTTT. Its protein product is CASSQDRISDTQYF.

The V call is TRBV20-1, the J call TRBJ2-7; 8 bases are a match to TRBD2. This CDR3 contains 13 residues. Per the germline V gene, CDR1 is DFQATT and CDR2 is SNEGSKA (reference sequence). J was trimmed by 3 bases and V by 3 bases; bases with no gene match: 4. The DNA of the CDR3 is TGCAGTGCTAGTAGCGGGGCTCTCTACGAGCAGTACTTC. This sequence encodes CSASSGALYEQYF.

The chain uses TRBV24-1 and TRBJ2-5; a weak D match, TRBD2 (6 bases). The CDR3 is 22 residues long. V lost 7 bases and J 4 bases, leaving 39 bases between the germline ends. Germline-derived CDR1 and CDR2 are KGHDR and SFDVKD. This chain's CDR3 is CATSPESRVTRPRGNQGETQYF. The CDR3 DNA follows: TGTGCCACCAGCCCGGAATCGCGTGTAACCCGCCCCCGGGGGAACCAAGGAGAGACCCAGTACTTC.

The chain is built from TRBV12-3 or TRBV12-4 and TRBJ2-3, with 8 bases matching TRBD1. This CDR3 has 13 amino acids. V shed 3 bases, J shed 9 bases, and the junction held 5 bases outside the gene matches. The DNA of the CDR3 is TGTGCCAGCAGTTTTGGACAGGGAATGACGCAGTATTTT. Amino acid sequence: CASSFGQGMTQYF.

The rearrangement links TRBV6-1 to TRBJ2-5; 11 bases match TRBD2. The germline gives CDR1 MNHNS, CDR2 SASEGT. With V trimmed by 4 bases and J by 2 bases, 6 bases remained unmatched. This CDR3 spans 16 amino acids. The CDR3 DNA sequence: TGTGCCAGCAGTGTCCGACTAGCGGGACCTCAAGAGACCCAGTACTTC. This codes for CASSVRLAGPQETQYF.

The rearrangement uses TRBV15 and TRBJ2-2; 11 positions agree with TRBD2. Germline V gene data show CDR1 as LNHNV and CDR2 as YYDKDF (reference sequence). The CDR3 extends over 16 amino acids. After removal of 1 base from V and 3 bases from J, the junction contained 1 base not matched to a gene. CDR3 in amino acids: CATSRGLAGYTGELFF. The CDR3 coding sequence is TGTGCCACCAGCAGAGGACTAGCGGGATACACCGGGGAGCTGTTTTTT.

Concerning this clone: This specimen includes other DNA sequences encoding the same CDR3. CDR3 residues: CASSTGGGYEQYF. The DNA for the CDR3 is TGCGCCAGCAGCACCGGCGGGGGTTACGAGCAGTACTTC. This sequence joins TRBV5-1 and TRBJ2-7; 7 nucleotides align to TRBD2. In germline, CDR1 is SGHRS, CDR2 YFSETQ. CDR3 size: 13 residues. V shed 4 bases, J shed 4 bases, and the junction held 5 bases outside the gene matches.

This clone was recorded once. The chain joins TRBV6-5 to TRBJ1-4; the match to TRBD1 covers 7 bases. V shed 7 bases and J 5 bases; nucleotides not matched to a gene: 10. There are 15 residues in the CDR3. The germline CDR1 and CDR2 sequences are MNHEY and SVGAGI. The DNA of the CDR3 is TGTGCCAGCAATCTACGACAGGGTCCGAATGAAAAACTGTTTTTT. Its translation is CASNLRQGPNEKLFF.

The J gene is TRBJ2-7, the V gene TRBV7-2; 9 nucleotides agree with TRBD1. Germline-derived CDR1 and CDR2 are SGHTA and FQGNSA. The V and J ends lost 4 bases and 2 bases, in that order; junction bases with no gene match: 3. The CDR3 runs 14 residues. The CDR3 nucleotides are TGTGCCAGCAGCTCGCGGGACAGGGCCTACGAGCAGTACTTC. It yields the protein CASSSRDRAYEQYF.

The rearrangement uses TRBV7-8 and TRBJ2-3; 9 bases line up with TRBD1. V lost 5 bases and J lost 4; bases outside the gene matches: 7. Per germline, CDR1 SGHVS and CDR2 FQNEAQ. The CDR3 runs 15 residues. Here the CDR3 DNA reads TGTGCCAGCAGCGGGACAGGGTTGGGCGCAGATACGCAGTATTTT. Its translation: CASSGTGLGADTQYF.

This chain joins TRBV19 and TRBJ1-2; no clear D gene. Trimming left V 7 bases short and J 3 bases short, with 15 bases between. There are 14 residues in the CDR3. Germline CDR1 reads LNHDA; CDR2 reads SQIVND (reference sequence). The CDR3 loop is CASKDSGSDYGYTF. CDR3 nucleotide sequence: TGTGCCAGTAAAGATTCGGGAAGTGACTATGGCTACACCTTC.

The chain employs TRBV7-9 and TRBJ2-7, with D unresolved. This CDR3 spans 12 amino acids. Trimming removed 2 bases at V and 5 bases at J, with 7 bases between. Germline lookup yields CDR1 SEHNR and CDR2 FQNEAQ (reference sequence). CDR3 in amino acids: CASSLRPHEQYF. The CDR3 nucleotides are TGTGCCAGCAGCTTACGTCCCCACGAGCAGTACTTC.

The chain recombines TRBV6-5 with TRBJ1-2, with 7 nucleotides matching TRBD1. CDR1 MNHEY and CDR2 SVGAGI come from the germline V gene. J gave up 6 bases and V 7 bases, and 14 bases lay outside the gene matches. The CDR3 consists of 15 residues. The CDR3: CASTGGTAILDGYTF. CDR3 in DNA: TGTGCCAGCACCGGCGGGACAGCTATTCTCGATGGCTACACCTTC.

The genes are TRBV18 and TRBJ1-3; D is unresolved. In germline, CDR1 is KGHSH, CDR2 LQKENI. This CDR3 contains 16 residues. The V gene lost 1 base and the J gene lost 0 bases, with 10 bases spanning the gap. CDR3 sequence reads: CASSPQTGNSGNTIYF. The CDR3 DNA sequence: TGTGCCAGCTCACCACAAACCGGGAACTCTGGAAACACCATATATTTT. Variable domain in full (rest from reference TRBV18 and TRBJ1-3): NAGVMQNPRHLVRRRGQEARLRCSPMKGHSHVYWYRQLPEEGLKFMVYLQKENIIDESGMPKERFSAEFPKEGPSILRIQQVVRGDSAAYFCASSPQTGNSGNTIYFGEGSWLTVV.

This clone appeared a few times. The genes are TRBV3-1 (or the pseudogene TRBV3-2) and TRBJ1-5; D not certain. The germline CDR1 and CDR2 sequences are LGHDT and YNNKEL (reference sequence). Trimming took 0 bases from V and 0 from J, leaving 3 bases between them. The CDR3 covers 14 residues. CDR3 DNA sequence: TGTGCCAGCAGCCAAGATCTTAGCAATCAGCCCCAGCATTTT. Translated, it gives CASSQDLSNQPQHF.